The 10 T cell receptor beta chains presented below share a single source sample, sequenced in a study of Graves' ophthalmopathy and Graves' hyperthyroidism. Transcripts of RNA were the source for amplifying TCR beta CDR3 regions. After a first-round RT-PCR with HTBI primers, a second-round multiplex PCR was run. One entry per CDR3 protein results from TCRdb running MiXCR on the multiplex PCR reads. Of some 520,000 distinct CDR3 sequences in the sample, roughly an eighth were seen once. Sample: blood. The origin of the receptors is a woman aged 25 to 45 with Graves' ophthalmopathy.

This clonotype was found a few times. The chain joins TRBV18 to TRBJ2-5, with D tentatively TRBD1 (5 bases). CDR3 length equals 15 residues. Trimming cost V 3 bases and J 3 bases, with 14 bases left between them. Germline V gene sequence: CDR1 KGHSH, CDR2 LQKENI. The CDR3 region is CASSPPQPREETQYF. Here the CDR3 DNA reads TGTGCCAGCTCACCGCCCCAGCCCAGGGAAGAGACCCAGTACTTC.

The sample holds many counts of this clonotype. The rearrangement links TRBV7-3 to TRBJ2-7; D gene ambiguous. There are 14 residues in the CDR3. CDR1 is SGHTA, CDR2 FQGTGA, per germline. V shed 2 bases and J shed 5 bases, with 13 bases lying between them. The CDR3 DNA reads as TGTGCCAGCAGCTTATATGCAGGAACCCACGAGCAGTACTTC. This encodes CASSLYAGTHEQYF. Filled out from reference TRBV7-3 and TRBJ2-7, the complete variable domain reads GAGVSQTPSNKVTEKGKYVELRCDPISGHTALYWYRQSLGQGPEFLIYFQGTGAADDSGLPNDRFFAVRPEGSVSTLKIQRTERGDSAVYLCASSLYAGTHEQYFGPGTRLTVT.

This clonotype was found many times. V and J are TRBV11-2 and TRBJ1-2; no clear D. The CDR3 runs 15 residues. Germline values: CDR1 SGHAT, CDR2 FQNNGV. Trimming shortened V by 0 bases and J by 4 bases, and 12 bases separated the two germline ends. The CDR3 reads CASSLDLGRAYGYTF. The CDR3, as DNA: TGTGCCAGCAGCTTAGATCTTGGCAGAGCCTATGGCTACACCTTC. Full variable domain (rest looked up from reference TRBV11-2 and TRBJ1-2): EAGVAQSPRYKIIEKRQSVAFWCNPISGHATLYWYQQILGQGPKLLIQFQNNGVVDDSQLPKDRFSAERLKGVDSTLKIQPAKLEDSAVYLCASSLDLGRAYGYTFGSGTRLTVV.

This clonotype appeared many times. This chain connects TRBV12-3 or TRBV12-4 to TRBJ2-7; no firm D call. The CDR3 sequence is 14 residues long. Trimming left V 0 bases short and J 3 bases short, with 9 bases between. CDR3 in amino acids: CASSLAIKGYEQYF. Written as DNA, the CDR3 is TGTGCCAGCAGTTTAGCGATAAAGGGCTACGAGCAGTACTTC.

This clonotype was found once. The chain's CDR3 is CASSLRGKGGGYTF. DNA for the CDR3: TGTGCCAGCAGTTTACGCGGGAAGGGAGGTGGCTACACCTTC. V is TRBV27 and J is TRBJ1-2; D remains ambiguous. The V gene's germline CDR1 is MNHEY and CDR2 SMNVEV (reference sequence). The V end lost 2 bases, the J end lost 7 bases, and 14 bases lay between the germline ends. This CDR3 region has 14 residues.

This clonotype was found many times. The J gene is TRBJ2-7, the V gene TRBV27; the D is unclear. This CDR3 spans 17 amino acids. Looked up from germline, CDR1 is MNHEY and CDR2 is SMNVEV (reference sequence). Trimming pared 0 bases from V and 4 bases from J, leaving 19 bases between. The CDR3 here is CASSLSPTGLLIYEQYF. The CDR3 bases are TGTGCCAGCAGTTTATCCCCGACGGGCCTCCTTATTTACGAGCAGTACTTC.

The genes are TRBV11-1 and TRBJ1-2, with TRBD1 identical over 11 bases. Germline V lookup: CDR1 SGHAT, CDR2 FQDESV (reference sequence). CDR3 length: 17 amino acids. Trimming took 3 bases from V and 3 from J; bases not matched to a gene: 9. The CDR3: CASSFEIPGQGDYGYTF. The CDR3, as DNA: TGTGCCAGCAGCTTCGAGATACCGGGACAGGGGGACTATGGCTACACCTTC.

The table lists this clonotype with many counts. The CDR3 DNA sequence: TGTGCCACCAGCAACGGCCAGACCAACACTGAAGCTTTCTTT. It encodes CATSNGQTNTEAFF. The chain carries TRBV15 and TRBJ1-1; D not certain. CDR1 is LNHNV and CDR2 is YYDKDF in the germline V gene (reference sequence). This CDR3 has 14 amino acids. Trimming took 4 bases from V and 2 from J, leaving 11 bases between them.

This clonotype was found many times. The chain joins TRBV19 to TRBJ1-3, with D possibly being TRBD1 (6 bases). Germline-derived CDR1 and CDR2 are LNHDA and SQIVND (reference sequence). The CDR3 runs to 16 residues. V lost 5 bases and J 2 bases, leaving 16 bases between the germline ends. DNA of the CDR3: TGTGCCAGTAGTCTACGTCAGGGGCTAACTGGAAACACCATATATTTT. Protein sequence: CASSLRQGLTGNTIYF.

This clonotype was found many times. This rearrangement joins TRBV6-4 to TRBJ2-2; TRBD1 matches at 9 bases. Germline V gene sequence: CDR1 MRHNA, CDR2 SNTAGT. The CDR3 runs to 12 residues. V trimming: 4 bases; J trimming: 13 bases; junction bases outside the gene matches: 4. In DNA, the CDR3 is TGTGCCAGCAGTGGGGACAGGGTGCGGCTGTTTTTT. This translates into CASSGDRVRLFF.